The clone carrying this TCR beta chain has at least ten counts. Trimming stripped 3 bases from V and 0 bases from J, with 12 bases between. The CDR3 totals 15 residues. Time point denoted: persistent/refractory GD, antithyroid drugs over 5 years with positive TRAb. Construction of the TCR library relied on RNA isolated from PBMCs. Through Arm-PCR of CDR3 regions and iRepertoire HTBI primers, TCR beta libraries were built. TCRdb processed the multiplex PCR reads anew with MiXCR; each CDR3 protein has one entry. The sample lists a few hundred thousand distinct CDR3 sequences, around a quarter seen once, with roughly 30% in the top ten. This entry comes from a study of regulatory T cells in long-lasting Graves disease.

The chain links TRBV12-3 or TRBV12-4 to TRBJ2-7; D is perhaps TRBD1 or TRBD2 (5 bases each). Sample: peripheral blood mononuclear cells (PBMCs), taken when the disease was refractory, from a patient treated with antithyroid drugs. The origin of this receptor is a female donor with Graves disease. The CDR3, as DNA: TGTGCCAGCAGTTTGGGGACCTTGAGCTCCTACGAGCAGTACTTC. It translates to CASSLGTLSSYEQYF.